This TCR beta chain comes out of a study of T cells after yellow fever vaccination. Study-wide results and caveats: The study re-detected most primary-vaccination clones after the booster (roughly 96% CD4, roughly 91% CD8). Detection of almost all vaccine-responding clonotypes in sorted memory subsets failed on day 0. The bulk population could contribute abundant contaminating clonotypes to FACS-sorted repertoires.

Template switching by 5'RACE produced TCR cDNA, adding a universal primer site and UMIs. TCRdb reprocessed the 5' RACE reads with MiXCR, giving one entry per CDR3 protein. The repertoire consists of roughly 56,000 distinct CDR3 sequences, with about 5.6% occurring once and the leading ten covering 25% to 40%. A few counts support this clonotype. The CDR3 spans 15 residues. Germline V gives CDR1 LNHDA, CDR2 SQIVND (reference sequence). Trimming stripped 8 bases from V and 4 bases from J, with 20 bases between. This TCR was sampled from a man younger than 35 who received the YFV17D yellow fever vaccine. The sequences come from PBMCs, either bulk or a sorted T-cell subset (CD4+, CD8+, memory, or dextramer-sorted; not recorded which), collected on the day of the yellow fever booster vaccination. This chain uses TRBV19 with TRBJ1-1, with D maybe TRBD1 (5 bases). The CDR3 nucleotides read TGTGCCAGTTCCCTTTTTGGACAAGACGGCACTGAAGCTTTCTTT. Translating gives CASSLFGQDGTEAFF.